This TCR beta chain is drawn from a study of T-cell reconstitution after alpha-beta-depleted transplantation in children. Study-wide results and caveats: Newly made T cells mostly supplied T-cell counts and diversity one year after transplant. About two months after transplant, alpha-beta T cells reportedly came from several hundred expanded graft clones.

This clonotype was counted at least ten times. Its antigen is unknown. The TCRbeta library incorporated unique molecular identifiers. TCRdb re-analysed the PCR reads in MiXCR, keeping a single row per CDR3 protein. The sample includes 550,000 to 600,000 distinct CDR3 sequences, approximately 22% seen only once; the top ten take 13% to 15%. The sequencing here drew on PBMCs, mostly from graft donor cells, taken 360 days after TCRalphabeta/CD19-depleted stem cell transplant. This TCR was sampled from a boy in the first two years of life who had a stem cell transplant for acute myeloid leukemia, so the T cells may come from the graft donor.

The CDR3 DNA reads as TGCAGTGCTAGTGGGCAGTACTTTGATCAGCCCCAGCATTTT. It encodes CSASGQYFDQPQHF. The genes are TRBV20-1 and TRBJ1-5; D call uncertain. The CDR3 contains 14 residues. Germline assignment: CDR1 DFQATT and CDR2 SNEGSKA (reference sequence). V lost 3 bases and J 5 bases, leaving 14 bases between the germline ends.